In this sample, the clone carrying this TCR beta chain turned up a few times. Each cDNA molecule carried a unique molecular identifier. TCRdb re-derived calls from the 5' RACE reads in MiXCR, one entry per CDR3 protein. The table lists tens of thousands of distinct CDR3 sequences, approximately 7.7% of them singletons. Germline CDR1 and CDR2: LNHNV and YYDKDF (reference sequence). The junction had 3 bases not matched to a gene; V was cut back by 5 bases and J by 6 bases. There are 13 residues in the CDR3. This sample was included in a study of early T cells in non-severe SARS-CoV-2 infection. This sequence joins TRBV15 and TRBJ1-4; TRBD1 matches at 7 bases. The TCR was taken from an adult who was a healthcare worker with PCR-confirmed SARS-CoV-2 infection or an uninfected control (not recorded which). The material sequenced was whole blood. The DNA of the CDR3 is TGTGCCACCAGCGACAGGGTCCATGAAAAACTGTTTTTT. Translating it yields CATSDRVHEKLFF.